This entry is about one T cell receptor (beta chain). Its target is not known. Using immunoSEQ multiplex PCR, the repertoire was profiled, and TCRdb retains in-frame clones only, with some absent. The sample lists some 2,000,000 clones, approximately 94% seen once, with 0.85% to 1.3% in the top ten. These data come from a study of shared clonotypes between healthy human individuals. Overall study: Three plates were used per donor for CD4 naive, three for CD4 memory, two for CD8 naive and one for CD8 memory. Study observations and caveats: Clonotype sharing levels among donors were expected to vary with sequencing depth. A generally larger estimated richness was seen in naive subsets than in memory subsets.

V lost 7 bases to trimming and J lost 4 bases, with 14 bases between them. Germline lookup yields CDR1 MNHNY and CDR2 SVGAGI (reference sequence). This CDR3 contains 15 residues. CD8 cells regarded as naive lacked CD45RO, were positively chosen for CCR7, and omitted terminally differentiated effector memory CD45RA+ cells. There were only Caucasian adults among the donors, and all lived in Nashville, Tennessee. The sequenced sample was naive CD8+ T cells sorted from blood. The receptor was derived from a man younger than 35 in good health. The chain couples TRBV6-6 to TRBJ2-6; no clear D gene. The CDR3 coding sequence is TGTGCCAGCATCGAAAGGAGCTTCGGGGCCAACGTCCTGACTTTC. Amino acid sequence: CASIERSFGANVLTF.